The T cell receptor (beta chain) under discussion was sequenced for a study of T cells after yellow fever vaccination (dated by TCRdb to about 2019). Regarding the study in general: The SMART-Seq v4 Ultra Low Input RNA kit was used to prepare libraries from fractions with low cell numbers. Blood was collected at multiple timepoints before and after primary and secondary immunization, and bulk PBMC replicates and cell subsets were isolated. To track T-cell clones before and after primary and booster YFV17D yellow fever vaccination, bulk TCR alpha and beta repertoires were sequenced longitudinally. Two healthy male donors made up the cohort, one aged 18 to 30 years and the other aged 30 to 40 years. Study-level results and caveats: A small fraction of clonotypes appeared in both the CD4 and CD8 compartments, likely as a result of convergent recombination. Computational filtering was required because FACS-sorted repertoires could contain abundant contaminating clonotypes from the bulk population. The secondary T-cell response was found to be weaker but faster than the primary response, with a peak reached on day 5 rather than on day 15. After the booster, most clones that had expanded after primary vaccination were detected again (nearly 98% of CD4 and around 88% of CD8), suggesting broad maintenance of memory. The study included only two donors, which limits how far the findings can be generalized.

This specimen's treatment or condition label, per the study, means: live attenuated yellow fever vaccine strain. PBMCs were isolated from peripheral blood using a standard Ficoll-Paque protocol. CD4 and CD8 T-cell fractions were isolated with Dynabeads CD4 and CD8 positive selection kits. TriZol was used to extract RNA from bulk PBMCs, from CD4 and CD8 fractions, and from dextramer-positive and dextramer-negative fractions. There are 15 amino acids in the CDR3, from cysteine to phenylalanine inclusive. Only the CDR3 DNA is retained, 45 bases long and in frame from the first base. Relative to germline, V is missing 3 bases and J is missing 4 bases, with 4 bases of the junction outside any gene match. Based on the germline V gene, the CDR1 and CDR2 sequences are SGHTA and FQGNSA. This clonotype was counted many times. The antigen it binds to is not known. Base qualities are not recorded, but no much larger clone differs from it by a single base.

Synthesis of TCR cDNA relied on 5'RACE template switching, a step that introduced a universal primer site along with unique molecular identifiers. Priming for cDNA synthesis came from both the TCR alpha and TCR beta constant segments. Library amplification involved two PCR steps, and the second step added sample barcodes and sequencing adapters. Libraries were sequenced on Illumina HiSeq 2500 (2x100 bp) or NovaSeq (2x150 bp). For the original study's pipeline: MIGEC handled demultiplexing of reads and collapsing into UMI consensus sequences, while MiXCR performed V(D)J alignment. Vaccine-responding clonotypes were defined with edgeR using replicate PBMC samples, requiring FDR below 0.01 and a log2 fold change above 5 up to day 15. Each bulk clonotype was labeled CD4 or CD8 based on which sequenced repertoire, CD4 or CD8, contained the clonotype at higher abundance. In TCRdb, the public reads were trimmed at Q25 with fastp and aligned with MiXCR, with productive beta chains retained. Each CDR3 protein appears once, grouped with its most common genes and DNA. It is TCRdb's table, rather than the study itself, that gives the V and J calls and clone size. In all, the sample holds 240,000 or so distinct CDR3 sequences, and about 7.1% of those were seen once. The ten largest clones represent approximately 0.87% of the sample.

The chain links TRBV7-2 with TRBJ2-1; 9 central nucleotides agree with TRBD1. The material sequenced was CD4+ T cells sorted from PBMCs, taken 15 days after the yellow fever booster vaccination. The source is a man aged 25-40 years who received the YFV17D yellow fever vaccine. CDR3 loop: CASSLRQGVYNEQFF. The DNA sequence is TGTGCCAGCAGCTTGAGACAGGGGGTATACAATGAGCAGTTCTTC.